This T cell receptor beta chain is from a study of T cell responses to AZD1222 COVID-19 vaccine. The CDR3 length is 11 residues. Trimming cost V 1 base and J 4 bases, with 2 bases left between them. Germline V gives CDR1 SNHLY, CDR2 FYNNEI. About this clone: The antigen is undetermined.

Findings and caveats of the study: Regions 160-218 and 743-854 held dominance among vaccine-associated CD4 TCRs, which spanned spike. Spike-specific TCR breadth rose after two AZD1222 doses, and depth rose as well. Clonal diversity may have been underestimated, and the donors were mostly white British, with more females than males.

The method was immunoSEQ multiplex PCR; TCRdb's version includes in-frame clones alone and lacks a portion of them. The sample includes around 100,000 clones, about 86% of them seen just once. Sequencing was performed on peripheral blood, taken on day 0 of AZD1222 vaccination. The clonotype comes from an adult in good health. The V call is TRBV2, the J call TRBJ2-7; no clear D gene. CDR3 coding DNA: TGTGCCAGCAGTGAAGTATACGAGCAGTACTTC. Translation gives CASSEVYEQYF.